This T cell receptor beta chain was found in a study of OX40 agonist ivuxolimab in advanced cancers. Findings and limits, study-wide: There were, on average, more expanded clones in CD8+ T cells than in CD4+.

Repertoires were generated with immunoSEQ multiplex PCR, while TCRdb's copy carries only in-frame clones and drops some. Among under 100,000 clones listed, about 91% were seen once. The CDR3 runs to 14 residues. V gave up 7 bases and J gave up 7 bases; unmatched junction bases: 8. Germline CDR1 LNHDA, CDR2 SQIVND (reference sequence). As regards this clone: Antigen: not known.

Any history of autoimmune disease or systemic immunosuppression disqualified patients. The genes are TRBV19 and TRBJ2-1; 9 bases fit TRBD1. The receptor was isolated from an adult with an advanced solid tumor such as melanoma, head and neck, liver or kidney cancer. Sequencing was performed on CD4+ or CD8+ T cells sorted from blood, taken in a trial of the OX40 agonist ivuxolimab. CDR3 DNA sequence: TGTGCCAGTACCGTAGGACAGGGGTGGAATGAGCAGTTCTTC. As protein: CASTVGQGWNEQFF. The variable domain in full, completed from reference TRBV19 and TRBJ2-1, reads DGGITQSPKYLFRKEGQNVTLSCEQNLNHDAMYWYRQDPGQGLRLIYYSQIVNDFQKGDIAEGYSVSREKKESFPLTVTSAQKNPTAFYLCASTVGQGWNEQFFGPGTRLTVL.